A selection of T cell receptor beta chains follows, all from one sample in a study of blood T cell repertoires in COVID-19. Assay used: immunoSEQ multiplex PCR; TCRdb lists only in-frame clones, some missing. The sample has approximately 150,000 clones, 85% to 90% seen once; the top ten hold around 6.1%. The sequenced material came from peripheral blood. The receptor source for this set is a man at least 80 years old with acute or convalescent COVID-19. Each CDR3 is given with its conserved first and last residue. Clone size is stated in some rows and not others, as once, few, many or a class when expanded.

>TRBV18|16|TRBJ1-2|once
CASSPPEGGGGYGYTF
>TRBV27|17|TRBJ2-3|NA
CASSYRTSGRGADTQYF
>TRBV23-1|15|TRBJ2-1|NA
CASSQNGGTNNEQFF
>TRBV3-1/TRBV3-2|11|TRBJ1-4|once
CASSPKEVCLF
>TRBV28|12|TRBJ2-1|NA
CASRPSGGEQFF
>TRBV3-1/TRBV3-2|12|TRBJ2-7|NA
CASSINTYEQYF
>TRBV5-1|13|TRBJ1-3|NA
CASRGGSGNTIYF
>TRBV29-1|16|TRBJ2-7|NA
CSVVPIAGGPLYEQYF
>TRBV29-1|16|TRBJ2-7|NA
CSAVGGGGSRFGEQYF
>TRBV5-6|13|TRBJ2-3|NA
CASSLQGTDTQYF
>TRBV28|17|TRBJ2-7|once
CASSLSGLAGGLYEQYF
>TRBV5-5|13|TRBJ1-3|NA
CASSLSSRNTIYF
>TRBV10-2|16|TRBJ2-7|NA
CASSEIPSGRRYEQYF
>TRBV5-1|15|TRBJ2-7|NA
CASSFTSGRYNEQYF
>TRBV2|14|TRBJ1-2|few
CASSGGDRVRGYTF
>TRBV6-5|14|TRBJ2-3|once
CASKRGGGLDTQYF
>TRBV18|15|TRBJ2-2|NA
CASSPGQGSTGELFF
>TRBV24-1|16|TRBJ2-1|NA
CATSDYQGTPLNEQFF
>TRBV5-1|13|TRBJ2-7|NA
CASSPGWSYEQYF
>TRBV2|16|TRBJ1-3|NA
CASSGGLRDSGNTIYF
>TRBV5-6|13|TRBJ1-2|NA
CASSLTDYYGYTF
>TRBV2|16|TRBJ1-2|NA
CASSEDRGPLAYGYTF
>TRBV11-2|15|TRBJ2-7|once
CASSLGGQGYREQYF
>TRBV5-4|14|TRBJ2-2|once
CASSLGTPTGELFF
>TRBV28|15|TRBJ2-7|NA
CASSTYRDRVEEQYF
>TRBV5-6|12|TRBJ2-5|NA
CASSPRQGTQYF
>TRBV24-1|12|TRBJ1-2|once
CATAQGGEGYTF
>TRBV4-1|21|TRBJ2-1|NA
CASSQDWPGLASTSSYNEQFF
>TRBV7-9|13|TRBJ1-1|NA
CASSQGTNTEAFF
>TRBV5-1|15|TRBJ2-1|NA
CASSLATGTYNEQFF
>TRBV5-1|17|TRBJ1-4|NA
CASSETGSHFFNEKLFF
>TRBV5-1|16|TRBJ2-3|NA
CASSLPLAGAGDTQYF
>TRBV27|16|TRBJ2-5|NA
CASSLLGQGGWETQYF
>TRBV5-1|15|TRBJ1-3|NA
CASSTGTSGGNTIYF
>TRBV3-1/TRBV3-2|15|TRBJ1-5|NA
CASSRGHYSNQPQHF
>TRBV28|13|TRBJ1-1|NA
CATTGGIRTEAFF
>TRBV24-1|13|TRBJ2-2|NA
CATGVKGPGELFF
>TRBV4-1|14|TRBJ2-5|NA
CASSQAGGVETQYF
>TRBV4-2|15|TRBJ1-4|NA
CASSQEPTGNEKLFF
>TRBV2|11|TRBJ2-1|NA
CASQWWNEQFF
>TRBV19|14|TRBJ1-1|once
CASSPPLWDSEAFF
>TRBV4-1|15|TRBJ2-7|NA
CASSQFQGSTYEQYF
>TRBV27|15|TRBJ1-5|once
CATSTVNRGNQPQHF
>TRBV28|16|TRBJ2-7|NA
CASSSWGTSASYEQYF
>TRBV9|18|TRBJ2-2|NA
CASSAELAGGLRTGELFF
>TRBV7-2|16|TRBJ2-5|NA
CASSLVSVGPQETQYF
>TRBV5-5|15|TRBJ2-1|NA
CASSLMTGDYNEQFF
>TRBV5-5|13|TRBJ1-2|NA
CASSGTGDYGYTF
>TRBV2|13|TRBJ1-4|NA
CASSDASNEKLFF
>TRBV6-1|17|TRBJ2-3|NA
CASSEAVQGILGWTQYF